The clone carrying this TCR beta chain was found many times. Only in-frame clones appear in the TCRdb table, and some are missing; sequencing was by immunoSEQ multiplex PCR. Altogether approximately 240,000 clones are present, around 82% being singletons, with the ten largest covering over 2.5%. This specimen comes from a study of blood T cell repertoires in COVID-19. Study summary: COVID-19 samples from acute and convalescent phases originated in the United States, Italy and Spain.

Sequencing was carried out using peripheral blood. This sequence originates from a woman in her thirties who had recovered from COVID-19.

DNA of the CDR3: TGTGCCAGCAGCTTGGGCAGACAGTTCTTC. This gives the protein CASSLGRQFF. This chain links TRBV7-9 with TRBJ2-1, with no clear D. V lost 3 bases to trimming and J lost 13 bases, with 7 bases between them. The germline V gene encodes CDR1 SEHNR and CDR2 FQNEAQ (reference sequence). This CDR3 has 10 amino acids.